A selection of T cell receptor beta chains follows, all from one sample in a study of CD8 T cells in ankylosing spondylitis. TCRdb re-derived calls from the 5' RACE reads in MiXCR, one entry per CDR3 protein. This sample has more than 250,000 distinct CDR3 sequences; 6.5% to 10% occur once, and the top ten carry about 15%. The sample comprised blood, either unsorted or a sorted T cell fraction (not recorded which). Receptors originate from a male donor with ankylosing spondylitis. Both conserved end residues are part of each CDR3. Fields, in order: D gene, V gene, clone size, J gene, CDR3 protein, CDR3 DNA. D genes are given only for firm matches. The size entry is marked missing in some rows and otherwise reads once, few, many or a size class.

D: NA
V: TRBV19
size: many
J: TRBJ2-3
CDR3: CASSYTSGSFSDTQYF
DNA: TGTGCCAGTAGTTATACGAGCGGGTCCTTCTCAGATACGCAGTATTTT

D: TRBD1
V: TRBV6-2/TRBV6-3
size: many
J: TRBJ1-5
CDR3: CASNIDRDQPQHF
DNA: TGTGCCAGCAATATTGACAGGGATCAGCCCCAGCATTTT

D: NA
V: TRBV19
size: NA
J: TRBJ2-7
CDR3: CATTWRGGDEQYF
DNA: TGTGCCACGACGTGGAGAGGCGGCGACGAGCAGTACTTC

D: TRBD2
V: TRBV2
size: NA
J: TRBJ2-5
CDR3: CASMSGRQETQYF
DNA: TGTGCCAGCATGAGCGGGAGACAAGAGACCCAGTACTTC

D: TRBD1
V: TRBV15
size: many
J: TRBJ2-2
CDR3: CATSRGTGPNTGELFF
DNA: TGTGCCACCAGCAGAGGGACAGGGCCTAACACCGGGGAGCTGTTTTTT

D: TRBD1
V: TRBV5-5
size: few
J: TRBJ2-4
CDR3: CASSLDRGLDIQYF
DNA: TGTGCCAGCAGCTTGGACAGGGGATTGGACATTCAGTACTTC

D: NA
V: TRBV7-9
size: few
J: TRBJ1-2
CDR3: CASSSLGSRYGYTF
DNA: TGTGCCAGCAGCTCTTTGGGATCTCGCTATGGCTACACCTTC

D: NA
V: TRBV15
size: many
J: TRBJ1-1
CDR3: CATSTLSGTEAFF
DNA: TGTGCCACCAGCACATTATCGGGTACTGAAGCTTTCTTT

D: NA
V: TRBV4-1
size: many
J: TRBJ2-7
CDR3: CASSQEVRGFDEQYF
DNA: TGCGCCAGCAGCCAAGAAGTGCGGGGTTTCGACGAGCAGTACTTC

D: TRBD2
V: TRBV3-1
size: few
J: TRBJ2-6
CDR3: CASTSPGGPSGANVLTF
DNA: TGTGCCAGCACCTCACCGGGAGGGCCTTCTGGGGCCAACGTCCTGACTTTC

D: NA
V: TRBV7-9
size: NA
J: TRBJ1-2
CDR3: CASSLNRDSGYGYTF
DNA: TGTGCCAGCAGTTTAAACAGGGACTCTGGCTATGGCTACACCTTC

D: NA
V: TRBV9
size: many
J: TRBJ2-1
CDR3: CASSAEALSSYNEQFF
DNA: TGTGCCAGCAGCGCCGAGGCCCTGAGCTCCTACAATGAGCAGTTCTTC

D: NA
V: TRBV29-1
size: many
J: TRBJ2-3
CDR3: CSVAARGSRNTQYF
DNA: TGCAGCGTTGCGGCCAGAGGGAGCAGGAATACGCAGTATTTT

D: NA
V: TRBV12-3/TRBV12-4
size: NA
J: TRBJ2-7
CDR3: CASSAPRTSQVYEQYF
DNA: TGTGCCAGCAGTGCACCCAGGACCTCCCAGGTCTACGAGCAGTACTTC

D: NA
V: TRBV4-2
size: NA
J: TRBJ2-2
CDR3: CASSQEDLVNGELFF
DNA: TGTGCCAGCAGCCAAGAGGATTTGGTGAACGGGGAGCTGTTTTTT

D: NA
V: TRBV7-3
size: few
J: TRBJ2-7
CDR3: CASSNDSGLKQYF
DNA: TGTGCCAGCAGCAACGACTCGGGGCTCAAGCAGTACTTC

D: NA
V: TRBV7-7
size: few
J: TRBJ2-1
CDR3: CASSLNTVDNEQFF
DNA: TGTGCTAGCAGCTTGAACACAGTAGACAATGAGCAGTTCTTC

D: NA
V: TRBV24-1
size: few
J: TRBJ2-3
CDR3: CATSDYTDTQYF
DNA: TGTGCCACCAGTGACTACACAGATACGCAGTATTTT

D: NA
V: TRBV5-5
size: NA
J: TRBJ1-4
CDR3: CASSFFPPLATNEKLFF
DNA: TGTGCCAGCAGCTTTTTTCCCCCCCTCGCAACTAATGAAAAACTGTTTTTT

D: NA
V: TRBV6-5
size: few
J: TRBJ2-7
CDR3: CASGGEYEQYF
DNA: TGTGCCAGCGGTGGAGAGTACGAGCAGTACTTC

D: NA
V: TRBV12-3/TRBV12-4
size: many
J: TRBJ1-1
CDR3: CASSLESFNTEAFF
DNA: TGTGCCAGCAGTTTGGAGAGCTTTAACACTGAAGCTTTCTTT

D: NA
V: TRBV6-1
size: NA
J: TRBJ1-1
CDR3: CASTTYSGARNTEAFF
DNA: TGTGCCAGCACCACGTACTCAGGGGCAAGGAACACTGAAGCTTTCTTT

D: NA
V: TRBV4-1
size: many
J: TRBJ1-4
CDR3: CASSQVRGFGEKLFF
DNA: TGCGCCAGCAGCCAAGTACGGGGATTTGGGGAAAAACTGTTTTTT

D: NA
V: TRBV12-3/TRBV12-4
size: NA
J: TRBJ1-2
CDR3: CASSSQGRGYTF
DNA: TGTGCCAGCAGTTCCCAGGGGCGCGGCTACACCTTC

D: TRBD1
V: TRBV3-1
size: few
J: TRBJ2-5
CDR3: CASSQTGGVSFQETQYF
DNA: TGTGCCAGCAGCCAAACAGGGGGCGTTTCTTTCCAAGAGACCCAGTACTTC

D: NA
V: TRBV29-1
size: few
J: TRBJ2-5
CDR3: CSVVRGTAGETQYF
DNA: TGCAGCGTTGTAAGGGGGACCGCGGGGGAGACCCAGTACTTC

D: NA
V: TRBV3-1
size: few
J: TRBJ2-7
CDR3: CASSQEYSYEQYF
DNA: TGTGCCAGCAGCCAAGAATACTCCTACGAGCAGTACTTC

D: NA
V: TRBV20-1
size: many
J: TRBJ2-3
CDR3: CSASPIAEAAADTQYF
DNA: TGCAGTGCTAGCCCTATAGCGGAAGCGGCAGCAGATACGCAGTATTTT

D: TRBD2
V: TRBV7-3
size: NA
J: TRBJ2-6
CDR3: CASSFFGGASGANVLTF
DNA: TGTGCCAGCAGCTTTTTCGGGGGGGCCTCTGGGGCCAACGTCCTGACTTTC

D: TRBD2
V: TRBV20-1
size: NA
J: TRBJ2-7
CDR3: CSASASGLTYEQYF
DNA: TGCAGTGCTAGTGCTAGCGGGCTTACCTACGAGCAGTACTTC

D: NA
V: TRBV7-2
size: NA
J: TRBJ2-5
CDR3: CASSLGAGRETQYF
DNA: TGTGCCAGCAGCTTAGGGGCAGGCCGCGAGACCCAGTACTTC

D: NA
V: TRBV4-2
size: many
J: TRBJ2-3
CDR3: CASSQTRSVGTDTQYF
DNA: TGTGCCAGCAGCCAAACTCGCAGTGTGGGCACAGATACGCAGTATTTT

D: TRBD1
V: TRBV20-1
size: NA
J: TRBJ2-2
CDR3: CSARLAWTGIPNTGELFF
DNA: TGCAGTGCTAGACTCGCTTGGACAGGCATTCCGAACACCGGGGAGCTGTTTTTT

D: NA
V: TRBV28
size: NA
J: TRBJ1-2
CDR3: CASSLNRIEGYTF
DNA: TGTGCCAGCAGTTTAAACAGGATCGAAGGCTACACCTTC

D: TRBD1
V: TRBV27
size: few
J: TRBJ1-1
CDR3: CASGERQGTKAFF
DNA: TGTGCCAGCGGGGAGCGACAGGGGACTAAAGCTTTCTTT

D: NA
V: TRBV10-3
size: few
J: TRBJ1-5
CDR3: CAISESIEGSNQPQHF
DNA: TGTGCCATCAGTGAGTCGATTGAGGGAAGCAATCAGCCCCAGCATTTT

D: NA
V: TRBV15
size: few
J: TRBJ2-7
CDR3: CATSRGQDISYEQYF
DNA: TGTGCCACCAGCAGAGGACAGGACATCTCCTACGAGCAGTACTTC